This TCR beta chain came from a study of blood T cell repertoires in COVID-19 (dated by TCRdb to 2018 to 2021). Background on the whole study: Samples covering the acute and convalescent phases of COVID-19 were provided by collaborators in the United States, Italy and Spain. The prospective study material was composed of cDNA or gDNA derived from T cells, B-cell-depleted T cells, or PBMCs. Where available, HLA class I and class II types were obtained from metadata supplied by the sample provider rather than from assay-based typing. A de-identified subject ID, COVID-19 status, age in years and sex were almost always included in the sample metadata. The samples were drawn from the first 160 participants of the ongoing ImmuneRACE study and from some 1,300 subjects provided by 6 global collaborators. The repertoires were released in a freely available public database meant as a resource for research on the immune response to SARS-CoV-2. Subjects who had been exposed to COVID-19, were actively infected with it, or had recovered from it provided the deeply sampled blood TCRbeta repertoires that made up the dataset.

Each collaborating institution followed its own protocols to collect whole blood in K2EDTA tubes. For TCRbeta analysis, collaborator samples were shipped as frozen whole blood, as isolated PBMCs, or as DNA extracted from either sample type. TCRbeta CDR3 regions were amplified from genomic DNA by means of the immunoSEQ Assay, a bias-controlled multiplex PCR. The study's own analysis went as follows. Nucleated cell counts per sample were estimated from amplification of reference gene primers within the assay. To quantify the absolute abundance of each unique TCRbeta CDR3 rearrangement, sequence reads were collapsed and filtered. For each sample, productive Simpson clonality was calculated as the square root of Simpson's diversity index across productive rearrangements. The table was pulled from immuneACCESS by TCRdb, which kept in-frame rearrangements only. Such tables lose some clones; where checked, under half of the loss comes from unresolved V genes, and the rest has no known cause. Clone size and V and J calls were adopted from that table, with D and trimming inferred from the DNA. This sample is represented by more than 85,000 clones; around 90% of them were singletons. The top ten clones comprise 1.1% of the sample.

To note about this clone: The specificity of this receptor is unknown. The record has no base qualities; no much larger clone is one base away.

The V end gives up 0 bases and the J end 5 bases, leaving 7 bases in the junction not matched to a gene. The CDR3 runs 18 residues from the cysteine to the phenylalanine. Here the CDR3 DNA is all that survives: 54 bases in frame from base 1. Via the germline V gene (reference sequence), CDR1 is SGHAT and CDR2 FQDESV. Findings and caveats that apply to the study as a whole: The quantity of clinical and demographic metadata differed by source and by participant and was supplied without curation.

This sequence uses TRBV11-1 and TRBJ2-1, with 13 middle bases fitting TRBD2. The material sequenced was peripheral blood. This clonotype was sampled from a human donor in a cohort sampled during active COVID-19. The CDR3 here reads CASSLAGLAGRRNNEQFF. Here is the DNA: TGTGCCAGCAGCTTAGCGGGACTAGCGGGAAGGAGAAACAATGAGCAGTTCTTC. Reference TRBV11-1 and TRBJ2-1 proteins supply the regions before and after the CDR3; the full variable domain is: EAEVAQSPRYKITEKSQAVAFWCDPISGHATLYWYRQILGQGPELLVQFQDESVVDDSQLPKDRFSAERLKGVDSTLKIQPAELGDSAMYLCASSLAGLAGRRNNEQFFGPGTRLTVL.